This passage covers 29 T cell receptor beta chains from one sample sequenced in a study of blood T cell repertoires in COVID-19. Sequenced by immunoSEQ multiplex PCR; TCRdb stores in-frame clones only, minus some. The table includes 15,000 to 20,000 clones, 87% detected once. The sample was peripheral blood. The receptors originated from a human donor in a cohort sampled during active COVID-19.

This clone was observed a single time. The rearrangement joins TRBV5-6 to TRBJ1-2; 7 nucleotides align to TRBD1. CDR3 length: 14 amino acids. V gave up 4 bases and J gave up 3 bases; unmatched junction bases: 6. Germline V gene lookup returns CDR1 SGHDT and CDR2 YYEEEE. CDR3 sequence reads: CASSPTGVDYGYTF. In nucleotides, the CDR3 is TGTGCCAGCAGCCCTACAGGGGTGGACTATGGCTACACCTTC.

The gene calls are TRBV6-5 and TRBJ1-5; possible D gene TRBD1, 5 bases. There are 15 residues in the CDR3. Per germline, CDR1 MNHEY and CDR2 SVGAGI. V dropped 5 bases and J dropped 0 bases, with 11 bases sitting between them. The CDR3 DNA reads TGTGCCAGCAGTCGACAGACCTATAGCAATCAGCCCCAGCATTTT. Protein: CASSRQTYSNQPQHF.

The table lists this clone with a few counts. The chain carries TRBV5-1 and TRBJ2-2; D is undetermined. Germline V lookup: CDR1 SGHRS, CDR2 YFSETQ. Deletions cut 3 bases from V and 1 base from J, with 7 bases between. This CDR3 is 14 amino acids long. This CDR3 is CASSSTVNTGELFF. CDR3 coding DNA: TGCGCCAGCAGCTCTACAGTGAACACCGGGGAGCTGTTTTTT.

The V gene is TRBV2, the J gene TRBJ1-1; no clear D gene. Trimming stripped 1 base from V and 10 bases from J, with 13 bases between. Looked up from germline, CDR1 is SNHLY and CDR2 is FYNNEI. The CDR3 spans 13 residues. For the CDR3, the DNA is TGTGCCAGCAGTGAAGATTTCGGTCGGGGAGCTTTCTTT. Its protein is CASSEDFGRGAFF.

The rearrangement uses TRBV30 and TRBJ2-3; maybe TRBD2 (5 bases). V dropped 5 bases and J dropped 1 base, with 10 bases sitting between them. Germline V lookup: CDR1 GTSNPN, CDR2 SVGIG (reference sequence). There are 13 residues in the CDR3. The CDR3 region has the DNA TGTGCCTGGCTATTGGGAGGCACAGATACGCAGTATTTT. Amino acids: CAWLLGGTDTQYF. The variable domain in full, with the rest retrieved from reference TRBV30 and TRBJ2-3, is SQTIHQWPATLVQPVGSPLSLECTVEGTSNPNLYWYRQAAGRGLQLLFYSVGIGQISSEVPQNLSASRPQDRQFILSSKKLLLSDSGFYLCAWLLGGTDTQYFGPGTRLTVL.

V and J are TRBV18 and TRBJ2-7; D possibly corresponds to TRBD1 (7 bases). This CDR3 is 14 amino acids long. Trimming removed 3 bases at V and 6 bases at J, with 15 bases between. Looked up from germline, CDR1 is KGHSH and CDR2 is LQKENI. The DNA for the CDR3 is TGTGCCAGCTCACCGCCGACAGGGAGGTCCGAGCAGTACTTC. Protein product: CASSPPTGRSEQYF. The complete variable domain, with remaining parts taken from reference TRBV18 and TRBJ2-7, reads NAGVMQNPRHLVRRRGQEARLRCSPMKGHSHVYWYRQLPEEGLKFMVYLQKENIIDESGMPKERFSAEFPKEGPSILRIQQVVRGDSAAYFCASSPPTGRSEQYFGPGTRLTVT.

The chain carries TRBV11-2 and TRBJ1-3; unclear D gene. V was clipped by 1 base and J by 4 bases, with 11 bases between them. Per germline, CDR1 SGHAT and CDR2 FQNNGV. The CDR3 spans 15 residues. The chain's CDR3 is CASSLGYEAGNTIYF. Here the CDR3 DNA reads TGTGCCAGCAGCTTAGGGTACGAGGCAGGAAACACCATATATTTT.

V and J are TRBV19 and TRBJ1-5; D possibly corresponds to TRBD1 (5 bases). The germline V gene has CDR1 LNHDA and CDR2 SQIVND (reference sequence). The CDR3 extends over 17 amino acids. Trimming removed 7 bases at V and 1 base at J, with 20 bases between. CDR3 protein: CASTPGLLGGSNQPQHF. The CDR3 DNA follows: TGTGCCAGTACCCCGGGACTTCTCGGGGGGAGCAATCAGCCCCAGCATTTT.

The chain combines TRBV5-4 with TRBJ1-1; TRBD1 aligns across 9 bases. The V and J ends lost 0 bases and 7 bases, in that order; junction bases with no gene match: 7. This CDR3 has 15 amino acids. Germline lookup yields CDR1 SGHNT and CDR2 YYREEE (reference sequence). CDR3 in amino acids: CASSLAGTGRREAFF. The CDR3 DNA is TGTGCCAGCAGCTTGGCCGGGACAGGGAGGCGTGAAGCTTTCTTT.

The rearrangement links TRBV7-9 to TRBJ1-4; 8 positions match TRBD1. The ends lost 5 bases at V and 4 bases at J; junction bases unmatched: 9. The CDR3 runs to 16 residues. The germline gives CDR1 SEHNR, CDR2 FQNEAQ (reference sequence). CDR3 region: CASSQGDRKRNEKLFF. CDR3 coding DNA: TGTGCCAGCAGCCAAGGGGACAGGAAACGTAATGAAAAACTGTTTTTT.

The gene calls are TRBV7-2 and TRBJ2-3, with TRBD2 as a possible D gene (5 bases). The CDR3 runs 16 residues. Germline V gene lookup returns CDR1 SGHTA and CDR2 FQGNSA. V was trimmed by 2 bases and J by 2 bases, leaving 14 bases between them. The CDR3, as DNA: TGTGCCAGCAGCTTAATACGAGCGGATTACACAGATACGCAGTATTTT. Translating it yields CASSLIRADYTDTQYF.

The chain recombines TRBV7-2 with TRBJ1-2, with a possible D match to TRBD1 (6 bases). The V gene's germline CDR1 is SGHTA and CDR2 FQGNSA. The V and J ends lost 5 bases and 8 bases respectively, with 24 bases between them. The CDR3 length is 16 residues. The CDR3 DNA reads as TGTGCCAGCAGCCTATTCGTCACGGGGCAGGGGAAAGGCTACACCTTC. It encodes CASSLFVTGQGKGYTF.

This clone has just one count. J is TRBJ2-5 and V is TRBV5-1; 12 bases map to TRBD2. This CDR3 region has 16 residues. The germline CDR1 and CDR2 sequences are SGHRS and YFSETQ. The ends lost 4 bases at V and 1 base at J; junction bases unmatched: 5. The CDR3 bases are TGCGCCAGCAGCCCTCTGACTAGCGGGGGCCAAGAGACCCAGTACTTC. Protein product: CASSPLTSGGQETQYF.

The CDR3 DNA follows: TGTGCCAGCAGCTCGGACAGGGGAATGAGCGAGCAGTACTTC. It yields the protein CASSSDRGMSEQYF. The chain has TRBV7-9 and TRBJ2-7; 9 nucleotides line up with TRBD1. The J segment lost 6 bases and the V segment lost 4 bases, leaving 7 bases of the junction unmatched. CDR3 length equals 14 residues. Germline CDR1 SEHNR, CDR2 FQNEAQ (reference sequence).

The chain carries TRBV2 and TRBJ1-5; 8 nucleotides agree with TRBD1. CDR1 and CDR2 from the germline V gene are SNHLY and FYNNEI. CDR3 length: 13 amino acids. Trimming took 4 bases from V and 7 from J; bases not matched to a gene: 3. The DNA of the CDR3 is TGTGCCAGCAGTGTGACAGGGGAACAGCCCCAGCATTTT. Its translation: CASSVTGEQPQHF.

This chain uses TRBV21-1 with TRBJ2-7; TRBD2 was called by the table and not checked on the DNA. TRBV21-1 is a known pseudogene. This CDR3 region has 15 residues. The CDR3 reads CASSKAQGKADEQYF. CDR3 sequence (DNA): TGTGCCAGCAGCAAAGCGCAAGGGAAAGCGGACGAGCAGTACTTC.

This clone came up once. The chain uses TRBV6-5 and TRBJ1-6; weak D call: TRBD1 (5 bases). The CDR3 has 15 residues. V gave up 4 bases and J gave up 8 bases, with 15 bases separating them. The germline V gene has CDR1 MNHEY and CDR2 SVGAGI. This chain's CDR3 is CASSSTGTDDSPLHF. CDR3 DNA sequence: TGTGCCAGCAGTTCCACCGGGACTGATGATTCACCCCTCCACTTT.

The gene calls are TRBV6-1 and TRBJ2-7; a weak D match, TRBD1 (6 bases). V dropped 2 bases and J dropped 1 base, with 12 bases sitting between them. Germline CDR1 reads MNHNS; CDR2 reads SASEGT. The CDR3 loop spans 15 amino acids. CDR3: CASSETQGWSYEQYF. The CDR3 DNA is TGTGCCAGCAGTGAAACCCAGGGGTGGTCCTACGAGCAGTACTTC.

The chain links TRBV7-8 to TRBJ2-5; 11 positions agree with TRBD2. This CDR3 comprises 16 residues. V gave up 6 bases and J gave up 2 bases; unmatched junction bases: 8. CDR1 is SGHVS and CDR2 is FQNEAQ in the germline V gene. CDR3 in amino acids: CASRRTSGGDQETQYF. The DNA for the CDR3 is TGTGCCAGCAGACGTACTAGCGGGGGCGATCAAGAGACCCAGTACTTC.

The V call is TRBV25-1, the J call TRBJ2-1; 7 nucleotides align to TRBD2. Looked up from germline, CDR1 is MGHDK and CDR2 is SYGVNS. This CDR3 region has 15 residues. Trimming cost V 3 bases and J 2 bases; bases outside gene matches: 4. This chain's CDR3 is CASSESGGPYNEQFF. The CDR3 DNA reads as TGTGCCAGCAGTGAGTCGGGGGGACCCTACAATGAGCAGTTCTTC.

V gene TRBV18 combines with J gene TRBJ1-4, with 10 bases identical to TRBD1. V shed 2 bases and J 8 bases; nucleotides not matched to a gene: 2. Germline CDR1 is KGHSH and CDR2 is LQKENI. This CDR3 has 14 residues. The CDR3: CASSPADRGEKLFF. The DNA for the CDR3 is TGTGCCAGCTCACCAGCGGACAGGGGGGAAAAACTGTTTTTT.

This clone has just one count. The chain links TRBV5-6 to TRBJ2-3; TRBD2 agrees at 10 bases. Germline CDR1 reads SGHDT; CDR2 reads YYEEEE. This CDR3 has 16 residues. V was pared by 0 bases and J by 1 base, with 2 bases of the junction left unmatched. The CDR3 protein is CASSLDLAGGTDTQYF. CDR3 DNA sequence: TGTGCCAGCAGCTTGGACCTAGCGGGGGGCACAGATACGCAGTATTTT.

This clone occurred a few times. This rearrangement joins TRBV27 to TRBJ2-7; 9 bases are shared with TRBD1. After removal of 6 bases from V and 8 bases from J, the junction contained 11 bases not matched to a gene. The CDR3 totals 14 residues. Germline CDR1 MNHEY, CDR2 SMNVEV (reference sequence). The CDR3 bases are TGTGCCAGCAGCCCCGGGACAGGGAGTGTTAAGCAGTACTTC. Translating it yields CASSPGTGSVKQYF.

The chain uses TRBV7-3 and TRBJ1-2, with D perhaps matching TRBD1 (6 bases). The CDR3 covers 14 residues. Trimming cost V 0 bases and J 5 bases, with 10 bases left between them. Germline values: CDR1 SGHTA, CDR2 FQGTGA. CDR3 protein: CASSLTGGLYGYTF. CDR3 DNA: TGTGCCAGCAGCTTAACAGGGGGTTTGTATGGCTACACCTTC.

This chain joins TRBV7-9 and TRBJ2-3, with D tentatively TRBD1 (5 bases). V lost 5 bases, J lost 0 bases, and 9 bases lay in between. The CDR3 covers 14 residues. Per the germline V gene, CDR1 is SEHNR and CDR2 is FQNEAQ (reference sequence). The CDR3 is CASSRQISTDTQYF. For the CDR3, the DNA is TGTGCCAGCAGCAGACAGATTAGCACAGATACGCAGTATTTT.

The genes are TRBV27 and TRBJ1-4; D might be TRBD1 (5 bases). The CDR3 covers 14 residues. CDR1 and CDR2 from the germline V gene are MNHEY and SMNVEV (reference sequence). V was clipped by 7 bases and J by 7 bases, with 16 bases between them. Here the CDR3 reads CASKESRGTEKLFF. The DNA of the CDR3 is TGTGCCAGCAAAGAAAGTAGGGGCACTGAAAAACTGTTTTTT.

This clone is categorized as large. This rearrangement joins TRBV4-1 to TRBJ1-2; a weak D match, TRBD1 (6 bases). CDR3 length: 16 amino acids. Germline loops: CDR1 MGHRA, CDR2 YSYEKL. Trimming cost V 0 bases and J 8 bases, with 19 bases left between them. The CDR3 is CASSQDRNVGARGYTF. CDR3 nucleotide sequence: TGCGCCAGCAGCCAAGATCGTAATGTGGGGGCCCGAGGCTACACCTTC.

This clone was observed once. The chain's CDR3 is CASSFRISGPQETQYF. The CDR3 DNA reads TGCGCCAGCAGCTTTCGTATTAGCGGGCCCCAAGAGACCCAGTACTTC. The chain has TRBV5-1 and TRBJ2-5, with 7 nucleotides matching TRBD2. Germline trimming cut 2 bases from V and 1 base from J; bases unmatched to any gene: 8. The CDR3 is 16 residues long. Germline-derived CDR1 and CDR2 are SGHRS and YFSETQ.

The V call is TRBV6-6, the J call TRBJ1-3; 7 bases are a match to TRBD1. The germline gives CDR1 MNHNY, CDR2 SVGAGI (reference sequence). The CDR3 spans 14 residues. Germline trimming cut 6 bases from V and 2 bases from J; bases unmatched to any gene: 4. CDR3 sequence: CASSQDRAGNTIYF. Written as DNA, the CDR3 is TGTGCCAGCAGCCAAGACAGGGCTGGAAACACCATATATTTT.